The clone carrying this T cell receptor beta chain was counted once. This sample is part of a study of CD8 T cells in Susac syndrome. cDNA came from approximately 0.5 to 1 ug RNA primed by random hexamers. The TCR beta CDR3 was amplified by immunoSEQ multiplex PCR across 54 Vbeta, 13 Jbeta. TCRdb recomputed calls from the immunoSEQ multiplex PCR reads with MiXCR, one row per CDR3 protein. The sample holds around 200,000 distinct CDR3 sequences; approximately 95% are singletons and the top ten take just over 0.08%. Relapsing-remitting disease, either stable or active, was present in the treatment-naive patients who were the multiple sclerosis controls. CDR1 LNHDA and CDR2 SQIVND come from the germline V gene (reference sequence). The V and J ends lost 6 bases and 10 bases respectively, with 10 bases between them. CDR3 length: 11 amino acids.

This sequence was found in a human donor with multiple sclerosis. The rearrangement uses TRBV19 and TRBJ2-1; TRBD1 is a possible D gene (6 bases). Input material: CD4+ T cells from PBMCs. CDR3 residues: CASSRGLEQFF. The CDR3 coding sequence is TGTGCCAGTAGCAGGGGTCTGGAGCAGTTCTTC.